What follows describes a single TCR beta chain. Its antigen is still unknown. No much larger clonotype is one base removed from it; base qualities were not supplied. CDR1 and CDR2, per the germline V gene (reference sequence), are LNHNV and YYDKDF. There are 15 amino acids in the CDR3, from cysteine to phenylalanine inclusive. CDR3 DNA is the only sequence kept; it has 45 bases, read in frame from the first base. Trimming removed 0 bases from V and 3 bases from J, leaving 12 bases between the germline ends. The time point label corresponds to: about 28 days (+/-7) after the second vaccine dose. AZD1222 recipients whose second dose came at about 4 weeks and those whose second dose came at about 12 weeks were combined into one group, since spike-specific TCR depth and breadth did not differ between the two schedules. Vaccinee samples were obtained from the UK trials COV001 and COV002, which included a single-blind randomized controlled phase 2/3 trial of AZD1222 (ChAdOx1 nCoV-19) in healthy adults. For TCRbeta chain sequencing, PBMC samples were collected from trial participants at day 0 and at day 28 after the second dose.

The CDR3 regions of human TCRbeta chains were analyzed by immunosequencing. The authors' pipeline ran thus. TCRs in the repertoires were matched against a reference library of SARS-CoV-2-specific TCRs that had been generated with the MIRA antigen-specificity platform. Breadth was defined as the fraction of unique TCRs that were SARS-CoV-2-associated, and depth was defined as the fraction of total T cells that were SARS-CoV-2-associated. Using the MIRA data, each spike-specific TCR was assigned both to the spike region to which the TCR was reactive and to a CD4 or CD8 class. Log10-transformed breadth and depth values were compared by one-way ANOVA with Sidak's multiple comparisons tests. In its TCRdb copy, this immuneACCESS table keeps in-frame sequences only and misses some clones. Where compared with another copy, unresolved V genes explain less than half of these, and the others have no known cause. Clone size and the V and J calls come from that table; the DNA yielded D and trimming. For this sample the table gives approximately 150,000 clones, of which 89% were detected only once. The ten most abundant clones make up about 1.8% of the sample.

The data stem from a study of T cell responses to AZD1222 COVID-19 vaccine listed by TCRdb under 2021. Regarding the study in general: TCR sequencing was performed for some 250 trial participants, of whom about 200 were given two doses of AZD1222 and about 25 were given two doses of MenACWY control vaccine. Enrollment into the trials was organized by age into subgroups of 18-55, 56-69 and 70-plus years, and those subgroups contained roughly 150, 30 and 60 TCR-sequenced participants, respectively. The full study reports these points: Because no samples from the day 14 peak response were available, repertoires could be characterized only after the peak T cell response. Nearly half of unique spike-specific TCRs reportedly recognized epitopes outside regions mutated in the B.1.351 and B.1.1.7 variants. CD4 TCRs associated with the vaccine covered the entire spike protein, and the dominant responses were in regions 160-218 and 743-854. The 56-69-year group was small, and its depth increase did not reach significance, likely because of low power. Participants were mostly white British and included more females than males, and it was suggested by the authors that clonal diversity may have been underestimated. After two AZD1222 doses, both the breadth and the depth of spike-specific TCRs were significantly higher than at day 0 and than in MenACWY recipients. Conclusions about previously exposed vaccinees were limited because only six AZD1222 recipients were SARS-CoV-2 seropositive at baseline.

The rearrangement combines TRBV15 with TRBJ2-7; too little of a D gene remains to name it. Sequencing used peripheral blood, obtained 28 days after the second AZD1222 dose. The clonotype was recovered from an adult who received the AZD1222 COVID-19 vaccine. The DNA sequence is TGTGCCACCAGCAGAGATAGTGGCGATAACTACGAGCAGTACTTC. This yields the protein CATSRDSGDNYEQYF.